The clone carrying this T cell receptor (beta chain) appeared many times. The germline V gene has CDR1 SGHNT and CDR2 YYREEE (reference sequence). This CDR3 is built from 17 residues. Trimming stripped 0 bases from V and 0 bases from J, with 12 bases between. The data derive from a study of blood T cell repertoires in COVID-19. Study overall: PBMCs, B-cell-depleted T cells, or T cells provided the cDNA or gDNA that made up the material.

Profiling relied on immunoSEQ multiplex PCR, and the TCRdb table lists in-frame clones only, not all of them. The table includes 200,000 to 250,000 clones, roughly 85% detected once. This sequence originates from a woman in her sixties or seventies with COVID-19, enrolled during active disease. This sequence joins TRBV5-4 and TRBJ2-2; possible D gene TRBD1, 6 bases. Sequencing input: peripheral blood. For the CDR3, the DNA is TGTGCCAGCAGCTTGGTCTCGCGGACAGCGAACACCGGGGAGCTGTTTTTT. This sequence encodes CASSLVSRTANTGELFF.